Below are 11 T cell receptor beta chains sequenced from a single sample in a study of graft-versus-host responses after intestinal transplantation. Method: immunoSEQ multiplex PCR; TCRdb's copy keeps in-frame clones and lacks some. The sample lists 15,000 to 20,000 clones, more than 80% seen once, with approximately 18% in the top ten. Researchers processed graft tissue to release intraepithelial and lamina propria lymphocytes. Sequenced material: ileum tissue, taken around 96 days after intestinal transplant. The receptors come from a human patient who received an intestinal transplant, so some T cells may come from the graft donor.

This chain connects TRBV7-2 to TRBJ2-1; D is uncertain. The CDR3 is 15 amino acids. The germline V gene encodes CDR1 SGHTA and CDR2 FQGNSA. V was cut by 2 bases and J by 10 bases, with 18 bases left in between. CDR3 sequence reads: CASSLRVPWTWEQFF. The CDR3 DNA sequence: TGTGCCAGCAGCTTACGGGTCCCTTGGACGTGGGAGCAGTTCTTC.

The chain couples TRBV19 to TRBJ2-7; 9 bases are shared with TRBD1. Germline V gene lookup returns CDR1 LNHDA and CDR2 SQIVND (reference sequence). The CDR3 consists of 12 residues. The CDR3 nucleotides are TGTGCAACGGGACAGGGAGTTAGCGAGCAGTACTTC. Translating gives CATGQGVSEQYF.

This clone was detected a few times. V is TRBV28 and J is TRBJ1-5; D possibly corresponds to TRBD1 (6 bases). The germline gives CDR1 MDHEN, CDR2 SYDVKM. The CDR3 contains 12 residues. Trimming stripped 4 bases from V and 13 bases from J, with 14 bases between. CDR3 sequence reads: CASSSRQVLQHF. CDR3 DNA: TGTGCCAGCAGTTCCCGACAGGTCCTGCAGCATTTT.

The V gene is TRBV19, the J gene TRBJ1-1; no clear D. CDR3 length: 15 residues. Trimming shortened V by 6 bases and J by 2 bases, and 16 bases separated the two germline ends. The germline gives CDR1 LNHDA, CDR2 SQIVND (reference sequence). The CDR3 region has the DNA TGTGCCAGTAGCCCCAGGCTTAGGGCCAACACTGAAGCTTTCTTT. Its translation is CASSPRLRANTEAFF.

CDR3 in DNA: TGTGCCAGCAGCCCAGGGCGGGGAAGCTCCTACAATGAGCAGTTCTTC. Translation: CASSPGRGSSYNEQFF. The chain uses TRBV9 and TRBJ2-1, with D perhaps TRBD2 (6 bases). The CDR3 extends over 16 amino acids. Germline loops: CDR1 SGDLS, CDR2 YYNGEE. Trimming cost V 4 bases and J 0 bases, with 14 bases left between them. Based on the CDR3 plus reference TRBV9 and TRBJ2-1, the full variable domain is DSGVTQTPKHLITATGQRVTLRCSPRSGDLSVYWYQQSLDQGLQFLIQYYNGEERAKGNILERFSAQQFPDLHSELNLSSLELGDSALYFCASSPGRGSSYNEQFFGPGTRLTVL.

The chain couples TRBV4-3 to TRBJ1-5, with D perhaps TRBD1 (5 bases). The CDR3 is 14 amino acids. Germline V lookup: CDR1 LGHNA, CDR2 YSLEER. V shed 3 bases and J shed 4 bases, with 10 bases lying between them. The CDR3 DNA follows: TGCGCCAGCAGCCATCACAGGTTAAATCAGCCCCAGCATTTT. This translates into CASSHHRLNQPQHF.

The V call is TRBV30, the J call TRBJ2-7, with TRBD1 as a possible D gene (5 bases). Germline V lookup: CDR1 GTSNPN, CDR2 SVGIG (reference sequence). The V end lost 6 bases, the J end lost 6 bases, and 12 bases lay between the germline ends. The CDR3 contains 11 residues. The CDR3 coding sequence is TGTGCCTGCCGAATGGGGCTCGAGCAGTACTTC. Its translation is CACRMGLEQYF.

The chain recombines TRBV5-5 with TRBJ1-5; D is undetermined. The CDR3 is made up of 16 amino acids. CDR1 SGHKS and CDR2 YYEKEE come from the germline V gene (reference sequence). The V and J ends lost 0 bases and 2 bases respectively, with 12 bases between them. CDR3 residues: CASSLDAGIGNQPQHF. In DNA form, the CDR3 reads TGTGCCAGCAGCTTGGATGCGGGAATCGGCAATCAGCCCCAGCATTTT.

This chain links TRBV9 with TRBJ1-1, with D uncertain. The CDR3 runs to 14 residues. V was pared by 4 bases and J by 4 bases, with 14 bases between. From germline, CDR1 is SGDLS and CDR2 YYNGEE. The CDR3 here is CASSPRKIRTEAFF. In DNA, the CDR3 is TGTGCCAGCAGCCCCCGGAAGATACGCACTGAAGCTTTCTTT.

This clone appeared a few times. The CDR3 is CASSLGHRDFTDTQYF. DNA of the CDR3: TGTGCCAGCAGCTTAGGCCACCGGGACTTCACAGATACGCAGTATTTT. V is TRBV11-2 and J is TRBJ2-3, with D perhaps matching TRBD2 (6 bases). V gave up 1 base and J gave up 2 bases, with 13 bases separating them. CDR3 length: 16 amino acids. Germline CDR1 and CDR2: SGHAT and FQNNGV. The full variable domain, completed using reference TRBV11-2 and TRBJ2-3, is EAGVAQSPRYKIIEKRQSVAFWCNPISGHATLYWYQQILGQGPKLLIQFQNNGVVDDSQLPKDRFSAERLKGVDSTLKIQPAKLEDSAVYLCASSLGHRDFTDTQYFGPGTRLTVL.

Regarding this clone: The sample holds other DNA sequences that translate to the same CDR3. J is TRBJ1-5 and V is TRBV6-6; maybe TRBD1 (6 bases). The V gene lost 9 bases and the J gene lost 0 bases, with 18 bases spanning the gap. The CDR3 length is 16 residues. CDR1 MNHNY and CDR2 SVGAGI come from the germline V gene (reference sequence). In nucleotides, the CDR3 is TGTGCCAGGGTAACCGGGACACCTTATAGCAATCAGCCCCAGCATTTT. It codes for CARVTGTPYSNQPQHF.